This T cell receptor beta chain was sequenced for a study of monozygotic twins with inflammatory bowel disease. TCRalpha and TCRbeta cDNA underwent two nested PCRs of around 15 and 10 cycles. TCRdb derives one entry per CDR3 protein from the 5' RACE reads, leaving out DNA. The table for this sample gives more than 95,000 distinct CDR3 sequences. Germline values: CDR1 LNHDA, CDR2 SQIVND (reference sequence). The CDR3 length is 15 residues. The sequenced material came from blood. The receptor comes from a human donor with ulcerative colitis or Crohn's disease, or a healthy co-twin of an affected twin (not recorded which). The rearrangement uses TRBV19 and TRBJ1-5; TCRdb lists TRBD1, though no DNA is available to test this call. The CDR3 sequence is CASSAGQSYNQPQHF.